These 5 T cell receptor beta chains originate from one sample sequenced in a study of blood T cell repertoires in COVID-19. TCRdb keeps only in-frame clones here, not all; method: immunoSEQ multiplex PCR. The sample comprises about 220,000 clones, roughly 84% of which are singletons, and 6.8% rests with the top ten. Sample: PBMCs or T cells enriched from blood (not recorded which). The receptors derive from a woman aged 40 to 50 who had recovered from COVID-19.

V gene TRBV7-2 combines with J gene TRBJ2-1; 10 bases line up with TRBD2. Looked up from germline, CDR1 is SGHTA and CDR2 is FQGNSA. The CDR3 is 15 amino acids. V shed 4 bases and J 6 bases; nucleotides not matched to a gene: 6. Here the CDR3 DNA reads TGTGCCAGCAGCTCAGCGGGAGGGCCTTCCAATGAGCAGTTCTTC. This encodes CASSSAGGPSNEQFF.

The V and J genes are TRBV27 and TRBJ2-5, with 9 bases fitting TRBD1. V lost 8 bases, J lost 2 bases, and 9 bases stayed unmatched. The CDR3 runs to 15 residues. Germline V gene data show CDR1 as MNHEY and CDR2 as SMNVEV (reference sequence). DNA of the CDR3: TGTGCCAGCTCGCGGACAGGGGCAAGGCAAGAGACCCAGTACTTC. Residues: CASSRTGARQETQYF.

The CDR3 coding sequence is TGTGCCAGCAGCCCCACCGGGACAGGGTCCTACGAGCAGTACTTC. Protein sequence: CASSPTGTGSYEQYF. The J gene is TRBJ2-7, the V gene TRBV28; 9 bases agree with TRBD1. V lost 6 bases to trimming and J lost 1 base; unmatched junction nucleotides: 7. The length of the CDR3 is 15 residues. Germline CDR1 is MDHEN and CDR2 is SYDVKM.

The chain couples TRBV19 to TRBJ1-6, with D maybe TRBD1 (5 bases). Per germline, CDR1 LNHDA and CDR2 SQIVND (reference sequence). V was trimmed by 6 bases and J by 10 bases, leaving 16 bases between them. CDR3 size: 14 residues. CDR3: CASRVTDTGSPLHF. As DNA, the CDR3 is TGTGCCAGTAGAGTGACAGATACCGGATCACCCCTCCACTTT.

The chain carries TRBV19 and TRBJ1-4; 9 bases are shared with TRBD1. This CDR3 contains 14 residues. In germline, CDR1 is LNHDA, CDR2 SQIVND (reference sequence). V gave up 3 bases and J gave up 4 bases; unmatched junction bases: 0. The CDR3 loop reads CASSMGQGNEKLFF. The CDR3 DNA is TGTGCCAGTAGTATGGGACAGGGTAATGAAAAACTGTTTTTT.